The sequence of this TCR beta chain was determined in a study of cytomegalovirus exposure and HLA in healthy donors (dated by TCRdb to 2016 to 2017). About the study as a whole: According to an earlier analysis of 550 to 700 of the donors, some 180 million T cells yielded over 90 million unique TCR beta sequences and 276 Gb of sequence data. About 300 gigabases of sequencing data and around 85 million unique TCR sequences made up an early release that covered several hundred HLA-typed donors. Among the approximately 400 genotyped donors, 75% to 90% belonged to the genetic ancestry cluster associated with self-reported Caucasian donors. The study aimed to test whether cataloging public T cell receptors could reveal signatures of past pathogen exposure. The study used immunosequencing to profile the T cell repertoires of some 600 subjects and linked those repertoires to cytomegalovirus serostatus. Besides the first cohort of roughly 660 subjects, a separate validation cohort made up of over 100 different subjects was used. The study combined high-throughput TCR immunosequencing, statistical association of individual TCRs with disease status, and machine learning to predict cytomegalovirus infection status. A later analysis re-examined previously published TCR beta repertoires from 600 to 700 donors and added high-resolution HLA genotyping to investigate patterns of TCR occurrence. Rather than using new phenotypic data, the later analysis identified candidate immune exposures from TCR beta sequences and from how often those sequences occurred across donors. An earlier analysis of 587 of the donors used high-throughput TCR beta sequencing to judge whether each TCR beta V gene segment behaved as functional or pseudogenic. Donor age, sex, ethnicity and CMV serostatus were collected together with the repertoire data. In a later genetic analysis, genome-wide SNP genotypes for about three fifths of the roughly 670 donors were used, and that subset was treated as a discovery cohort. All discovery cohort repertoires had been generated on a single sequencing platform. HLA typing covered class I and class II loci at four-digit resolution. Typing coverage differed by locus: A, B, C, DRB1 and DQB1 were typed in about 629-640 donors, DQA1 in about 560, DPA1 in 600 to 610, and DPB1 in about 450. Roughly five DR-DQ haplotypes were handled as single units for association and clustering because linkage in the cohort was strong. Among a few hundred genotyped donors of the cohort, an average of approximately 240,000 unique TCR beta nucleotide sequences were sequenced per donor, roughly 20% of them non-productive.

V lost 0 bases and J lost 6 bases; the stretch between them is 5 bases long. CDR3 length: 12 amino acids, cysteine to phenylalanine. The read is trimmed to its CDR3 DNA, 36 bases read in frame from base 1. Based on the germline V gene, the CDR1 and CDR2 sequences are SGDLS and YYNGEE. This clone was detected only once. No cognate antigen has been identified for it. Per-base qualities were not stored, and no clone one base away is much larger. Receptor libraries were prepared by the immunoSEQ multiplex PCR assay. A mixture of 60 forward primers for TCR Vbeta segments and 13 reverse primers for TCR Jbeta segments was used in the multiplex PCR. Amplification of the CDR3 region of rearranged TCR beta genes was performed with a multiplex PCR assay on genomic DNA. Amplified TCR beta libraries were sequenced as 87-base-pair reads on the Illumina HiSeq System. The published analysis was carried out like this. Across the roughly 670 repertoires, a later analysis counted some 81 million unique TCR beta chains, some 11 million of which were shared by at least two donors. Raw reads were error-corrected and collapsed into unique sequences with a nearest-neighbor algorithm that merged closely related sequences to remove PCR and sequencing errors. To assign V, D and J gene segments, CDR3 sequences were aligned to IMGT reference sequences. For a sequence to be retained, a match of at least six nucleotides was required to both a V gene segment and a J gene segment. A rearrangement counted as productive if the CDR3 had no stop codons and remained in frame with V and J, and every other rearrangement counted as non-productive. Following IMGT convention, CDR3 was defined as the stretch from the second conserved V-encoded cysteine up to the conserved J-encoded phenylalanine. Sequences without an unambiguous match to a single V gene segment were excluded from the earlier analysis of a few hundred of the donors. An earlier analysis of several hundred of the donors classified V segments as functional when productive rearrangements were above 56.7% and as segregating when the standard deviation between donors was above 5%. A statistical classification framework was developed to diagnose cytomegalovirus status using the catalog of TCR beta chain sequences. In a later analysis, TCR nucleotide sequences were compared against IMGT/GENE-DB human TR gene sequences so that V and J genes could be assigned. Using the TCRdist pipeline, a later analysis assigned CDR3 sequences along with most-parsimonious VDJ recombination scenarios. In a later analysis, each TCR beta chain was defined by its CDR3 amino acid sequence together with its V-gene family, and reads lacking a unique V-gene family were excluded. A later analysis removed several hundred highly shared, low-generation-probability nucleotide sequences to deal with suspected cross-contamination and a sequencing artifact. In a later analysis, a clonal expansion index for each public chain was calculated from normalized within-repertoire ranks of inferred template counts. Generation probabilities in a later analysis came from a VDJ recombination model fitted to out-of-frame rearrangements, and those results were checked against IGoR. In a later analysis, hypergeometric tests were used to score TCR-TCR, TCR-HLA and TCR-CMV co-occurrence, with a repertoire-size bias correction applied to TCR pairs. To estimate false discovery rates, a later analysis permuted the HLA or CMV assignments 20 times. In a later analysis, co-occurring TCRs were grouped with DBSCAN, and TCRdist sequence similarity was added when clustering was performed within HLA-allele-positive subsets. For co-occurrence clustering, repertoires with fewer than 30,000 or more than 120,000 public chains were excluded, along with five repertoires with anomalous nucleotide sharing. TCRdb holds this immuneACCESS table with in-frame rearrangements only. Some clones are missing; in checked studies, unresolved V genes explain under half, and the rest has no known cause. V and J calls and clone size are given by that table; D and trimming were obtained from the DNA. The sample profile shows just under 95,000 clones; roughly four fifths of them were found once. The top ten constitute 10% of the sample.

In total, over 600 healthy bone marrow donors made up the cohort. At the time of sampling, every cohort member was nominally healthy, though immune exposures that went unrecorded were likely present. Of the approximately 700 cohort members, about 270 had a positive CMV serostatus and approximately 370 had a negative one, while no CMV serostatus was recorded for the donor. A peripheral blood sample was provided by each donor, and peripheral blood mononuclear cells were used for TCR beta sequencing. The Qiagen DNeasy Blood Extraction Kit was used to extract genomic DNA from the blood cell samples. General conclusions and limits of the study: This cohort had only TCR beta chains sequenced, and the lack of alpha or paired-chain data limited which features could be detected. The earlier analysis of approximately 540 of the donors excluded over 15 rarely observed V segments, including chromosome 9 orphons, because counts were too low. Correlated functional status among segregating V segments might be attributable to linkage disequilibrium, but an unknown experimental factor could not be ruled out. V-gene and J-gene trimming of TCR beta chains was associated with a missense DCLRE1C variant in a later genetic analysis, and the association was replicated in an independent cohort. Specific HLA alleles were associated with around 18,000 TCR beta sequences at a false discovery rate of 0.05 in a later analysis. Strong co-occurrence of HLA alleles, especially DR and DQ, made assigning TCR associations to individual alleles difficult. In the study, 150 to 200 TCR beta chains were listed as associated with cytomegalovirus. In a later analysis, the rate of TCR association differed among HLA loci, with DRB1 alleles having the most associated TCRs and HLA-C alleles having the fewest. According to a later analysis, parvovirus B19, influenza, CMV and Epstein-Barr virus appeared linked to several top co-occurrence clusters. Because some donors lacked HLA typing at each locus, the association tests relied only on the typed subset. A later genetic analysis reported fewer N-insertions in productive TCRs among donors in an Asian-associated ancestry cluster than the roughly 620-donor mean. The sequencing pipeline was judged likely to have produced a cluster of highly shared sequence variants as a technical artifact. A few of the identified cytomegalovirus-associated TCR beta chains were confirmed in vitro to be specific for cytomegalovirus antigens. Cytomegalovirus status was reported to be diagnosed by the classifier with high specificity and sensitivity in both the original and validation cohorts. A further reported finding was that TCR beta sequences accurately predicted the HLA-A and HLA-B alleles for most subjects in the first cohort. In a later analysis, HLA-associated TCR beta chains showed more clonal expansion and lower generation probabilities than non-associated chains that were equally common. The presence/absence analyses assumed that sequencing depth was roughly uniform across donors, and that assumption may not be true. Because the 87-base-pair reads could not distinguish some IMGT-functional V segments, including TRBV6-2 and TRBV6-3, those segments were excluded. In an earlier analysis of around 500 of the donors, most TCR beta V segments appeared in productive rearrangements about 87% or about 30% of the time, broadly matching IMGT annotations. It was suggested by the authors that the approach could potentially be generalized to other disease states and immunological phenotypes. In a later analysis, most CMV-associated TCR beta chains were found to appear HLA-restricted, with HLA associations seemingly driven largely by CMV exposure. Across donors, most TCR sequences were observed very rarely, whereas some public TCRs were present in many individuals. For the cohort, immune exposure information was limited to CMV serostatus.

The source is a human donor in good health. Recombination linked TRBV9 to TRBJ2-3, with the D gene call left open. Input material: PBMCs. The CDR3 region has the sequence CASSVAGDTQYF. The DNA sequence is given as TGTGCCAGCAGCGTAGCCGGGGATACGCAGTATTTT.